The sequence of this TCR beta chain was determined in a study of shared clonotypes between healthy human individuals. Profiled with immunoSEQ multiplex PCR; TCRdb holds only in-frame clones, not every one. The repertoire holds a few million clones, with 80% to 95% as singletons. The trim removed 1 base at V and 4 bases at J, leaving 5 bases unmatched. CDR3 length: 15 residues. Germline loops: CDR1 MGHRA, CDR2 YSYEKL. What was sequenced was naive CD4+ T cells from PBMCs. Sample subset: CD45RA+ positively selected. This receptor was identified in a man in his late teens or twenties in good health. Some clones in this sample may be carry-over from other donors' samples. The chain recombines TRBV4-1 with TRBJ2-5, with 8 bases identical to TRBD1. CDR3 residues: CASSQGTDRVETQYF. CDR3 coding DNA: TGCGCCAGCAGCCAAGGGACGGACAGGGTAGAGACCCAGTACTTC.